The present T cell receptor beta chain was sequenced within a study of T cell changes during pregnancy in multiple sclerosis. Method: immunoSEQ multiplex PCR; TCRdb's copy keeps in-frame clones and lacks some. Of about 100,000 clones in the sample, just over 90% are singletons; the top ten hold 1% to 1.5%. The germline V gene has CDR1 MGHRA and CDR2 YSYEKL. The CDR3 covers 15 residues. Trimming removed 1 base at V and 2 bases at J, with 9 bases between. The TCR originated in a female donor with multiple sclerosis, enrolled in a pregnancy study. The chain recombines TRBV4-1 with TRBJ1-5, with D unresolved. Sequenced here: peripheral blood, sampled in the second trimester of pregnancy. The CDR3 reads CASSQGVHGNQPQHF. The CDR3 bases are TGCGCCAGCAGCCAAGGAGTTCACGGCAATCAGCCCCAGCATTTT.